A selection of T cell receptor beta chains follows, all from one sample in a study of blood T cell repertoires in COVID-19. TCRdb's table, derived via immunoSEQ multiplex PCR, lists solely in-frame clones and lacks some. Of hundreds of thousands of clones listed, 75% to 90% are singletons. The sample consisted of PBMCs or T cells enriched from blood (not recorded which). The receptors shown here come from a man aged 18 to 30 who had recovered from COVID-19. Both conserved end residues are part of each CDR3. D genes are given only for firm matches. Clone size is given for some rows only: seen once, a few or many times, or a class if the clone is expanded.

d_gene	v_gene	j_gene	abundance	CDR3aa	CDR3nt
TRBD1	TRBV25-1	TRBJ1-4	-	CASSDHRTGDEKLFF	TGTGCCAGCAGTGACCACAGGACAGGGGATGAAAAACTGTTTTTT
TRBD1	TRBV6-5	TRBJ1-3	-	CASSRDRGNTIYF	TGTGCCAGCAGCAGGGACAGAGGAAACACCATATATTTT
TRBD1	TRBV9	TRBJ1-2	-	CASSVGDRGPYGYTF	TGTGCCAGCAGCGTAGGGGACAGGGGGCCCTATGGCTACACCTTC
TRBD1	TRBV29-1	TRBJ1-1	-	CSADRGRGTEAFF	TGCAGCGCAGACAGGGGGAGAGGGACTGAAGCTTTCTTT
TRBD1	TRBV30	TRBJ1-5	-	CAWSLGDSQTQPQHF	TGTGCCTGGAGTCTAGGGGACAGTCAAACACAGCCCCAGCATTTT
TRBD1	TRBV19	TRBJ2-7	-	CASSAGTGVAYEQYF	TGTGCCAGTAGTGCGGGGACAGGGGTCGCCTACGAGCAGTACTTC
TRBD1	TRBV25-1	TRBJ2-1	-	CASSDGPAGGLYNEQFF	TGTGCCAGCAGTGATGGGCCCGCAGGGGGCTTGTACAATGAGCAGTTCTTC
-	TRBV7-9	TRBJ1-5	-	CASSSTGYSNQPQHF	TGTGCCAGCAGCTCAACAGGGTATAGCAATCAGCCCCAGCATTTT
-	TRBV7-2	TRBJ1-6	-	CASSLMGGYNSPLHF	TGTGCCAGCAGCTTAATGGGGGGTTATAATTCACCCCTCCACTTT
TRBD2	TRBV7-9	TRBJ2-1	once	CASSPGLAGGRGYYNEQFF	TGTGCCAGCAGCCCAGGACTAGCGGGGGGCCGGGGGTACTACAATGAGCAGTTCTTC
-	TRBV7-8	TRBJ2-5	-	CASSSYPLETQYF	TGTGCCAGCAGCTCCTACCCTCTTGAGACCCAGTACTTC
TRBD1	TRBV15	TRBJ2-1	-	CATSSGQGSNEQFF	TGTGCCACCAGCAGTGGACAGGGGTCGAATGAGCAGTTCTTC
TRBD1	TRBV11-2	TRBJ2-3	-	CASSLGDRVRDTQYF	TGTGCCAGCAGCTTAGGGGACAGGGTAAGGGATACGCAGTATTTT
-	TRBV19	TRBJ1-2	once	CASSIVGEYGYTF	TGTGCCAGTAGTATAGTCGGGGAATATGGCTACACCTTC
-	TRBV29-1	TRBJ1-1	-	CSGEGNTEAFF	TGCAGCGGGGAGGGGAACACTGAAGCTTTCTTT
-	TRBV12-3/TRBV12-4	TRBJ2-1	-	CASGDSEQFF	TGTGCCAGCGGAGACTCGGAGCAGTTCTTC
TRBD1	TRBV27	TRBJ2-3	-	CASSLAPGQGTDTQYF	TGTGCCAGCAGTTTAGCACCGGGACAGGGGACAGATACGCAGTATTTT
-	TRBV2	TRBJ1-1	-	CASSEMGREAFF	TGTGCCAGCAGTGAAATGGGGCGGGAAGCTTTCTTT
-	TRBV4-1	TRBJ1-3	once	CASSQVVRQVFSGNTIYF	TGCGCCAGCAGCCAAGTTGTAAGACAGGTCTTCTCTGGAAACACCATATATTTT
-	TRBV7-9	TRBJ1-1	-	CASSLALGATEAFF	TGTGCCAGCAGCTTAGCGCTAGGGGCCACTGAAGCTTTCTTT
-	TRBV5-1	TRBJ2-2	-	CASSPRARDTGELFF	TGCGCCAGCAGCCCCCGGGCCAGGGACACCGGGGAGCTGTTTTTT
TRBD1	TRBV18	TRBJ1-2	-	CASSTGTGGFYLF	TGTGCCAGCTCAACGGGAACAGGGGGCTTTTACCTCTTC